This passage covers 31 T cell receptor beta chains from one sample sequenced in a study of shared clonotypes between healthy human individuals. The repertoire was sequenced with immunoSEQ multiplex PCR; TCRdb's copy has only in-frame clones and lacks some. The sample includes some 1.4 million clones, around 97% of them seen just once. Specimen: naive CD4+ T cells sorted from blood. Subset reported: CD45RA+ positively selected. These TCRs come from a man younger than 45 in good health.

J is TRBJ2-1 and V is TRBV6-5; D possibly matches TRBD1 or TRBD2 (6 bases each). The CDR3 is made up of 16 amino acids. Germline CDR1 is MNHEY and CDR2 is SVGAGI. Between the trimmed V and J ends, which lost 2 bases and 2 bases, there was a span of 13 bases. CDR3 loop: CASSYGGGVTYNEQFF. In DNA form, the CDR3 reads TGTGCCAGCAGTTACGGGGGCGGGGTAACCTACAATGAGCAGTTCTTC.

The chain joins TRBV9 to TRBJ2-7, with a weak D call TRBD2 (6 bases). This CDR3 spans 14 amino acids. Germline V gene lookup returns CDR1 SGDLS and CDR2 YYNGEE. Trimming removed 2 bases at V and 6 bases at J, with 15 bases between. The CDR3 here is CASSVTWRESEQYF. CDR3 in DNA: TGTGCCAGCAGCGTTACCTGGCGGGAAAGCGAGCAGTACTTC.

The rearrangement joins TRBV6-5 to TRBJ2-1, with D unclear. The CDR3 has 16 residues. V lost 0 bases and J 6 bases, leaving 15 bases between the germline ends. The germline V gene encodes CDR1 MNHEY and CDR2 SVGAGI. The CDR3 is CASSYSGSAWPNEQFF. In DNA, the CDR3 is TGTGCCAGCAGTTACTCGGGAAGCGCTTGGCCCAATGAGCAGTTCTTC.

The chain uses TRBV28 and TRBJ2-1; TRBD1 matches 10 bases. This CDR3 is 15 amino acids long. Germline V gives CDR1 MDHEN, CDR2 SYDVKM. The J segment lost 5 bases and the V segment lost 5 bases, leaving 6 bases of the junction unmatched. The CDR3 is CASSPPGQGHNEQFF. The CDR3 region has the DNA TGTGCCAGCAGTCCCCCGGGACAGGGGCACAATGAGCAGTTCTTC.

This chain uses TRBV5-4 with TRBJ2-7, with D possibly matching TRBD2 (6 bases). Germline assignment: CDR1 SGHNT and CDR2 YYREEE (reference sequence). The CDR3 is 16 residues long. V dropped 4 bases and J dropped 3 bases, with 20 bases sitting between them. The CDR3, as DNA: TGTGCCAGCAGCCTGGGAGGTAGGACCGGGGGCTACGAGCAGTACTTC. It encodes CASSLGGRTGGYEQYF.

The rearrangement joins TRBV25-1 to TRBJ2-5; D perhaps matches TRBD2 (5 bases). The germline V and J ends were trimmed by 10 bases and 3 bases, with 12 bases remaining between them. CDR1 is MGHDK, CDR2 SYGVNS, per germline. This CDR3 region has 12 residues. This chain's CDR3 is CANPGWEETQYF. Written as DNA, the CDR3 is TGTGCCAACCCGGGATGGGAAGAGACCCAGTACTTC.

The CDR3 coding sequence is TGTGCCTGGAGTTCGGACAGAGGGACTAGCGGGATCTACGAGCAGTACTTC. Protein product: CAWSSDRGTSGIYEQYF. This chain links TRBV30 with TRBJ2-5, with 13 nucleotides matching TRBD2. TRBJ2-7 matches the DNA end more closely, so the J call is doubtful. The V gene's germline CDR1 is GTSNPN and CDR2 SVGIG (reference sequence). The CDR3 is 17 residues long.

This rearrangement joins TRBV29-1 to TRBJ1-2; unclear D gene. Trimming stripped 2 bases from V and 4 bases from J, with 8 bases between. The CDR3 extends over 12 amino acids. The germline CDR1 and CDR2 sequences are SQVTM and ANQGSEA. The CDR3 sequence: CSVEHSPYGYTF. The CDR3 nucleotides read TGCAGCGTTGAACACAGCCCCTATGGCTACACCTTC.

This clone was seen a single time. The chain carries TRBV29-1 and TRBJ2-3, with 9 bases matching TRBD1. The V gene end was trimmed by 1 base and the J gene end by 2 bases; junction bases not matched to a gene: 4. The CDR3 is 15 amino acids. Germline CDR1 reads SQVTM; CDR2 reads ANQGSEA. The CDR3 coding sequence is TGCAGCGTTGAAGGAGGACAGGGGAACACAGATACGCAGTATTTT. This gives the protein CSVEGGQGNTDTQYF.

This chain joins TRBV5-4 and TRBJ2-7; D unresolved. CDR3 size: 13 residues. CDR1 and CDR2 from the germline V gene are SGHNT and YYREEE (reference sequence). Trimming removed 2 bases at V and 2 bases at J, with 8 bases between. CDR3 sequence: CASSFPGAYEQYF. The CDR3, as DNA: TGTGCCAGCAGCTTTCCGGGCGCCTACGAGCAGTACTTC.

The chain is built from TRBV30 and TRBJ1-2; D not certain. The length of the CDR3 is 11 residues. Germline V gene sequence: CDR1 GTSNPN, CDR2 SVGIG (reference sequence). Trimming left V 8 bases short and J 7 bases short, with 14 bases between. The DNA for the CDR3 is TGTGCCCTAGGACCGACGAGTGGCTACACCTTC. Translated, it gives CALGPTSGYTF.

V and J are TRBV9 and TRBJ2-3; no reliable D call. The CDR3 covers 12 residues. In germline, CDR1 is SGDLS, CDR2 YYNGEE. V was cut by 3 bases and J by 7 bases, with 9 bases left in between. The CDR3 is CASSAGPNTQYF. The CDR3 coding sequence is TGTGCCAGCAGCGCCGGCCCTAATACGCAGTATTTT.

This sequence joins TRBV11-3 and TRBJ2-1; 9 bases line up with TRBD1. Germline V gene data show CDR1 as SGHNT and CDR2 as YENEEA. This CDR3 comprises 15 residues. Trimming cost V 5 bases and J 5 bases; bases outside gene matches: 7. CDR3 protein: CASSLGQGSDNEQFF. CDR3 DNA: TGTGCCAGCAGCCTAGGACAGGGGAGTGACAATGAGCAGTTCTTC.

The chain joins TRBV6-4 to TRBJ1-2; 7 bases align to TRBD1. Unmatched junction bases numbered 5, after V lost 0 bases and J lost 4 bases. CDR3 size: 15 residues. Germline lookup yields CDR1 MRHNA and CDR2 SNTAGT. This chain's CDR3 is CASSDSPTGLYGYTF. In DNA, the CDR3 is TGTGCCAGCAGTGACTCCCCGACAGGGCTCTATGGCTACACCTTC.

V gene TRBV25-1 combines with J gene TRBJ1-4; D not certain. This CDR3 contains 13 residues. Germline CDR1 reads MGHDK; CDR2 reads SYGVNS. V lost 3 bases, J lost 8 bases, and 10 bases lay in between. The CDR3 DNA sequence: TGTGCCAGCAGTGACCCCCCACCAGAAAAACTGTTTTTT. This encodes CASSDPPPEKLFF.

Points on this clone: This same CDR3 is encoded by further DNA sequences in the sample. V gene TRBV28 combines with J gene TRBJ2-3; no firm D call. This CDR3 is built from 12 residues. V was shortened by 9 bases and J by 2 bases, with 9 bases between the two germline ends. Germline values: CDR1 MDHEN, CDR2 SYDVKM. The DNA for the CDR3 is TGTGCCAGTAACACTCCCACAGATACGCAGTATTTT. Translation: CASNTPTDTQYF.

The rearrangement uses TRBV4-2 and TRBJ1-2, with D possibly being TRBD1 (5 bases). The V gene lost 4 bases and the J gene lost 4 bases, with 10 bases spanning the gap. The germline CDR1 and CDR2 sequences are LGHNA and YNFKEQ. This CDR3 is built from 13 residues. CDR3 sequence: CASSRGMGYGYTF. CDR3 nucleotides: TGTGCCAGCAGCCGGGGGATGGGCTATGGCTACACCTTC.

The chain carries TRBV15 and TRBJ1-4; D is undetermined. The CDR3 contains 16 residues. Per the germline V gene, CDR1 is LNHNV and CDR2 is YYDKDF (reference sequence). V shed 0 bases and J shed 8 bases, with 16 bases lying between them. Written as DNA, the CDR3 is TGTGCCACCAGCAGAGAGAGAGGGAGGATAATAGAAAAACTGTTTTTT. It codes for CATSRERGRIIEKLFF.

The J gene is TRBJ1-1, the V gene TRBV7-2; D remains ambiguous. Germline CDR1 SGHTA, CDR2 FQGNSA. The V gene lost 8 bases and the J gene lost 3 bases, with 13 bases spanning the gap. This CDR3 region has 13 residues. DNA for the CDR3: TGTGCCAGCCGACTGGAGTTGGACACTGAAGCTTTCTTT. Translation gives CASRLELDTEAFF.

The chain links TRBV11-1 to TRBJ1-1; D is ambiguous. The germline V and J ends were trimmed by 1 base and 5 bases, with 11 bases remaining between them. The CDR3 sequence is 14 residues long. Germline V gene lookup returns CDR1 SGHAT and CDR2 FQDESV (reference sequence). The CDR3 region has the DNA TGTGCCAGCAGCTTAGGACGGAGTTGGACTGAAGCTTTCTTT. As protein: CASSLGRSWTEAFF.

The CDR3 sequence: CASRRDQGPYNEQFF. The CDR3 region has the DNA TGTGCCAGCCGGAGAGATCAGGGGCCATACAATGAGCAGTTCTTC. The V gene is TRBV27, the J gene TRBJ2-1; D is perhaps TRBD1 (6 bases). V was cut by 8 bases and J by 4 bases, with 18 bases left in between. This CDR3 has 15 amino acids. From germline, CDR1 is MNHEY and CDR2 SMNVEV (reference sequence).

The chain couples TRBV28 to TRBJ2-7; D is perhaps TRBD1 (6 bases). With 5 bases removed from V and 6 bases from J, the gap between germline ends came to 11 bases. Germline-derived CDR1 and CDR2 are MDHEN and SYDVKM. The CDR3 has 12 residues. CDR3 DNA sequence: TGTGCCAGCAGTAGTACAGGGTTCGAGCAGTACTTC. It yields the protein CASSSTGFEQYF.

The rearrangement joins TRBV4-2 to TRBJ2-3; TRBD2 matches at 10 bases. Germline V gene data show CDR1 as LGHNA and CDR2 as YNFKEQ. The V segment lost 4 bases and the J segment 5 bases; nucleotides outside the gene matches: 15. The CDR3 has 18 residues. The chain's CDR3 is CASSPRVAGGSLIDTQYF. For the CDR3, the DNA is TGTGCCAGCAGCCCTCGGGTAGCGGGAGGCTCACTTATAGATACGCAGTATTTT.

The chain recombines TRBV20-1 with TRBJ2-7, with D unclear. This CDR3 is built from 11 residues. Germline CDR1 reads DFQATT; CDR2 reads SNEGSKA (reference sequence). The germline V and J ends were trimmed by 5 bases and 1 base, with 6 bases remaining between them. As DNA, the CDR3 is TGCAGTGCTGGCAGGTCCTACGAGCAGTACTTC. This translates into CSAGRSYEQYF.

The V and J genes are TRBV19 and TRBJ2-7; possible D gene TRBD2, 6 bases. The germline V gene encodes CDR1 LNHDA and CDR2 SQIVND (reference sequence). The CDR3 runs to 16 residues. The V end lost 4 bases, the J end lost 6 bases, and 22 bases lay between the germline ends. DNA of the CDR3: TGTGCCAGTAGTACCGCCGCGGGAAGTATTGTGAGCGAGCAGTACTTC. It is translated as CASSTAAGSIVSEQYF.

In this sample, this clone turned up a few times. Other DNA sequences in the same sample also yield this CDR3. The rearrangement uses TRBV5-1 and TRBJ2-3; D not certain. V was shortened by 0 bases and J by 0 bases, with 8 bases between the two germline ends. The CDR3 has 15 amino acids. Germline CDR1 and CDR2: SGHRS and YFSETQ. The CDR3 DNA reads TGCGCCAGCAGCTTGGACGGAACTAGCACAGATACGCAGTATTTT. This encodes CASSLDGTSTDTQYF.

V usage is TRBV6-5 and J usage is TRBJ1-1, with 7 bases lining up with TRBD1. CDR3 length: 14 amino acids. Trimming cost V 6 bases and J 3 bases; bases outside gene matches: 7. Germline CDR1 is MNHEY and CDR2 is SVGAGI. CDR3 sequence (DNA): TGTGCCAGCAGCCGGGGGACAGATCACACTGAAGCTTTCTTT. The encoded protein is CASSRGTDHTEAFF.

This chain connects TRBV5-1 to TRBJ1-2; possibly TRBD1 for D (6 bases). V shed 5 bases and J shed 4 bases, with 15 bases lying between them. The germline V gene encodes CDR1 SGHRS and CDR2 YFSETQ. The CDR3 is made up of 14 amino acids. The CDR3 is CASSLGRGTYGYTF. CDR3 nucleotide sequence: TGCGCCAGCAGTCTGGGCAGGGGAACCTATGGCTACACCTTC.

The genes are TRBV9 and TRBJ2-2; 10 bases align to TRBD2. Germline-derived CDR1 and CDR2 are SGDLS and YYNGEE. V lost 2 bases to trimming and J lost 2 bases; unmatched junction nucleotides: 18. The CDR3 has 21 residues. The CDR3 sequence is CASSVRPASGSSGTNTGELFF. CDR3 DNA: TGTGCCAGCAGCGTCCGCCCAGCTAGCGGGAGTTCAGGAACAAACACCGGGGAGCTGTTTTTT.

This clone showed up just once. J is TRBJ2-7 and V is TRBV19, with D perhaps given as TRBD1 or TRBD2 (5 bases each). CDR3 length: 13 residues. From germline, CDR1 is LNHDA and CDR2 SQIVND (reference sequence). Trimming took off 5 bases at V and 0 bases at J, with 8 bases between the two ends. The DNA of the CDR3 is TGTGCCAGTAGTTCCGGGGCCTCCTACGAGCAGTACTTC. Amino acids: CASSSGASYEQYF.

This rearrangement joins TRBV5-1 to TRBJ2-5; maybe TRBD1 (5 bases). Germline CDR1 is SGHRS and CDR2 is YFSETQ. This CDR3 has 14 residues. V was cut by 1 base and J by 2 bases, with 9 bases left in between. The chain's CDR3 is CASSLLSGQETQYF. CDR3 DNA sequence: TGCGCCAGCAGCTTGTTGTCAGGGCAAGAGACCCAGTACTTC. Full variable domain (remainder filled in from reference TRBV5-1 and TRBJ2-5): KAGVTQTPRYLIKTRGQQVTLSCSPISGHRSVSWYQQTPGQGLQFLFEYFSETQRNKGNFPGRFSGRQFSNSRSEMNVSTLELGDSALYLCASSLLSGQETQYFGPGTRLLVL.